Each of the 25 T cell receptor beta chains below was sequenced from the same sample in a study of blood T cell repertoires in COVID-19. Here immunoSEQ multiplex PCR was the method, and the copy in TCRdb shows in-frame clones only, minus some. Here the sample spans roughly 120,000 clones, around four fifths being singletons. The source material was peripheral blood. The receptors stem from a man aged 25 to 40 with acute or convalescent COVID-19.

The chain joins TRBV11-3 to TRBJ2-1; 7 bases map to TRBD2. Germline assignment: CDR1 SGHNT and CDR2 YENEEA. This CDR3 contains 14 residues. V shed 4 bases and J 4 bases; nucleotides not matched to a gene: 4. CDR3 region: CASSSRGGYNEQFF. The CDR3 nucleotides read TGTGCCAGCAGCTCGCGGGGAGGGTACAATGAGCAGTTCTTC.

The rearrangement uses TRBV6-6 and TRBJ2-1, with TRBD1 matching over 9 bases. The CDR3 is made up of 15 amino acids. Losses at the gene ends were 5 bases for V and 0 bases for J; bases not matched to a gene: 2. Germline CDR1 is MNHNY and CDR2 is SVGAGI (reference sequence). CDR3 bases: TGTGCCAGCAGTACGGGACAGGGCTCCTACAATGAGCAGTTCTTC. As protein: CASSTGQGSYNEQFF.

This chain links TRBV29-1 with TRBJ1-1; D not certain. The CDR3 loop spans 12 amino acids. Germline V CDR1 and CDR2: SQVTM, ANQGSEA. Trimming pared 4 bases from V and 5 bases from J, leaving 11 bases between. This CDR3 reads CSVAPGDTEAFF. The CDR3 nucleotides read TGCAGCGTTGCCCCCGGGGATACTGAAGCTTTCTTT. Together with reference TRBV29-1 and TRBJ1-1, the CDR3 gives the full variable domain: SAVISQKPSRDICQRGTSLTIQCQVDSQVTMMFWYRQQPGQSLTLIATANQGSEATYESGFVIDKFPISRPNLTFSTLTVSNMSPEDSSIYLCSVAPGDTEAFFGQGTRLTVV.

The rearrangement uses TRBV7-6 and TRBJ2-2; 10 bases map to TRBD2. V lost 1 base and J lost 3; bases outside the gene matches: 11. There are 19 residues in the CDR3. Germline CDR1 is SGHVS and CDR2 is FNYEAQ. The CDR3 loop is CASSLVLFGLAGDTGELFF. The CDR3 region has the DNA TGTGCCAGCAGCTTAGTATTATTTGGCCTAGCGGGGGACACCGGGGAGCTGTTTTTT.

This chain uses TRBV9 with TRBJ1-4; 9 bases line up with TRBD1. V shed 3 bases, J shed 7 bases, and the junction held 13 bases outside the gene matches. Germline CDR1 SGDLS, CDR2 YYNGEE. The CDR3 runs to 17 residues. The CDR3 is CASSARGPGQGGEKLFF. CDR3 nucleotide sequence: TGTGCCAGCAGCGCGAGAGGACCGGGACAGGGAGGTGAAAAACTGTTTTTT.

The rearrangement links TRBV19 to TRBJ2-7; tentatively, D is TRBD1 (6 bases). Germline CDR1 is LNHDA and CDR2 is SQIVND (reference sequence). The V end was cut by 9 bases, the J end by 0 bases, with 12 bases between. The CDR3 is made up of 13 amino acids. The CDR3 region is CASSRDNSYEQYF. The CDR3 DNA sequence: TGTGCCAGCTCCCGGGACAACTCCTACGAGCAGTACTTC. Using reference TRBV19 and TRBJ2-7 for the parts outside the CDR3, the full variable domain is DGGITQSPKYLFRKEGQNVTLSCEQNLNHDAMYWYRQDPGQGLRLIYYSQIVNDFQKGDIAEGYSVSREKKESFPLTVTSAQKNPTAFYLCASSRDNSYEQYFGPGTRLTVT.

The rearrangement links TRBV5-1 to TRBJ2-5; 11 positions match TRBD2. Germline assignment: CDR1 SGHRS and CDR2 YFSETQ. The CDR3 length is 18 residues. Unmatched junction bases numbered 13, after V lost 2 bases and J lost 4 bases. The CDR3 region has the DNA TGCGCCAGCAGCTTTACGACTAGCGGGACCAATCGGGGAGAGACCCAGTACTTC. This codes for CASSFTTSGTNRGETQYF.

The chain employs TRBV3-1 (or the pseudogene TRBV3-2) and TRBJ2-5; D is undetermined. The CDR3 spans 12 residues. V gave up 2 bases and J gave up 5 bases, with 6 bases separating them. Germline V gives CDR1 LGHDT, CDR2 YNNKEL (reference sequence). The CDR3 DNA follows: TGTGCCAGCAGCCAATACGGTGAGACCCAGTACTTC. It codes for CASSQYGETQYF.

CDR3 sequence: CASSVGQGAREKLFF. The DNA for the CDR3 is TGTGCCAGCAGCGTAGGACAGGGGGCGCGTGAAAAACTGTTTTTT. V usage is TRBV9 and J usage is TRBJ1-4, with 10 bases identical to TRBD1. CDR3 length: 15 residues. Germline CDR1 and CDR2: SGDLS and YYNGEE. J was trimmed by 7 bases and V by 0 bases; bases with no gene match: 3.

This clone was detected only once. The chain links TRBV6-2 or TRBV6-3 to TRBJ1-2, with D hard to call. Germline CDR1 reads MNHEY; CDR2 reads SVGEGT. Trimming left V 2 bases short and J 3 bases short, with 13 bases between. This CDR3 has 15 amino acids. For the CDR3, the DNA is TGTGCCAGCAGTTACGGGAGGGCTCGACACTATGGCTACACCTTC. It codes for CASSYGRARHYGYTF.

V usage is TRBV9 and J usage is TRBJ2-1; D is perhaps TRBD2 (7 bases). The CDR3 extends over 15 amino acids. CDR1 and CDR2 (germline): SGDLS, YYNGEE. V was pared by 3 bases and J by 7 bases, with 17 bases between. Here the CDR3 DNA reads TGTGCCAGCAGCGGAGCGGGACAAGGGAGAAATGAGCAGTTCTTC. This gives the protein CASSGAGQGRNEQFF. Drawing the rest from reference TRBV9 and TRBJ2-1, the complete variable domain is DSGVTQTPKHLITATGQRVTLRCSPRSGDLSVYWYQQSLDQGLQFLIQYYNGEERAKGNILERFSAQQFPDLHSELNLSSLELGDSALYFCASSGAGQGRNEQFFGPGTRLTVL.

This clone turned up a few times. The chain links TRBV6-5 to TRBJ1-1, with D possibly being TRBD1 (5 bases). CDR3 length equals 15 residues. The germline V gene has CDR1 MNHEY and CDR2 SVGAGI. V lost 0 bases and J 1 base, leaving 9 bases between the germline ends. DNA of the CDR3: TGTGCCAGCAGTTACTCGGACACCTCGAACACTGAAGCTTTCTTT. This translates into CASSYSDTSNTEAFF.

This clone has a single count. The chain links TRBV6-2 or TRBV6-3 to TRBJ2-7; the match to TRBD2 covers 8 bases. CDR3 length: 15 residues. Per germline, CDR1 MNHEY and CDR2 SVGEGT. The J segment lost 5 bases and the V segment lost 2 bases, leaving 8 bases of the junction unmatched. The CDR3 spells CASSYGRGGGHEQYV. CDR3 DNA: TGTGCCAGCAGTTACGGCCGGGGGGGTGGCCACGAGCAGTACGTC.

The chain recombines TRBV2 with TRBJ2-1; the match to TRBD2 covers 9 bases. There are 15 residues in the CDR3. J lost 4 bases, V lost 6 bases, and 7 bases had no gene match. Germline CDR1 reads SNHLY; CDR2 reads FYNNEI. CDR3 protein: CASSSSGRPYNEQFF. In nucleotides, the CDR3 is TGTGCCAGCAGCTCGAGCGGGAGGCCATACAATGAGCAGTTCTTC. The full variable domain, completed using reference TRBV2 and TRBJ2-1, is EPEVTQTPSHQVTQMGQEVILRCVPISNHLYFYWYRQILGQKVEFLVSFYNNEISEKSEIFDDQFSVERPDGSNFTLKIRSTKLEDSAMYFCASSSSGRPYNEQFFGPGTRLTVL.

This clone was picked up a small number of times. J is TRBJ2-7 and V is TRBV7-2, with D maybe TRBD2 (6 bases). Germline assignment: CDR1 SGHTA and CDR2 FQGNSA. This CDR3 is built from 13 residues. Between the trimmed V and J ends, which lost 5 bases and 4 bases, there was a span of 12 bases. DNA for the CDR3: TGTGCCAGCAGCAAACTGGGACTTTACGAGCAGTACGTC. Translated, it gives CASSKLGLYEQYV.

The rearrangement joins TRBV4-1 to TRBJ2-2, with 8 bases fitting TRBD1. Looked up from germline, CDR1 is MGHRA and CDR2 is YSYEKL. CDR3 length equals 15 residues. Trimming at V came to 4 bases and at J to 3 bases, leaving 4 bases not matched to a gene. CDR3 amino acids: CASSPDRGYTGELFF. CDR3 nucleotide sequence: TGCGCCAGCAGCCCCGACAGGGGATACACCGGGGAGCTGTTTTTT.

CDR3 in amino acids: CASSQGMSSYEQYF. In DNA, the CDR3 is TGCGCCAGCAGCCAGGGTATGAGCTCCTACGAGCAGTACTTC. The chain combines TRBV5-1 with TRBJ2-7; a weak D match, TRBD1 (5 bases). CDR1 SGHRS and CDR2 YFSETQ come from the germline V gene. The CDR3 is 14 amino acids. Trimming took 4 bases from V and 0 from J, leaving 11 bases between them.

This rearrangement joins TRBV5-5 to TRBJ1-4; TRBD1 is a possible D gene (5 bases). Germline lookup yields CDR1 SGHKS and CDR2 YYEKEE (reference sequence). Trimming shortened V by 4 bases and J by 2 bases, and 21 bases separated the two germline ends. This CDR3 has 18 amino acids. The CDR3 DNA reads TGTGCCAGCAGCCTACACGAATTACAGGACGGGACTAATGAAAAACTGTTTTTT. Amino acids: CASSLHELQDGTNEKLFF.

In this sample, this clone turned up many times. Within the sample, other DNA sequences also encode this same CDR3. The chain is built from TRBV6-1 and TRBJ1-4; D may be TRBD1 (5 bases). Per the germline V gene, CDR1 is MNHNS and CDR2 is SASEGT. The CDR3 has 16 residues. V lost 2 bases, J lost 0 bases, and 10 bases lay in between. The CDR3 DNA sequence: TGTGCCAGCAGTGAACTAGGGACTGCAACTAATGAAAAACTGTTTTTT. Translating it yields CASSELGTATNEKLFF.

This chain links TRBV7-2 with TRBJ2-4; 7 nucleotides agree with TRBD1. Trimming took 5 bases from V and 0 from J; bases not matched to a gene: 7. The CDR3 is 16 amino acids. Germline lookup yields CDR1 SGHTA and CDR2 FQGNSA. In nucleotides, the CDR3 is TGTGCCAGCAGCCCGGGACAGATAATAGCCAAAAACATTCAGTACTTC. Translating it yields CASSPGQIIAKNIQYF. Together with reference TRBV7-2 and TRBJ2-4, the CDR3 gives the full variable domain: GAGVSQSPSNKVTEKGKDVELRCDPISGHTALYWYRQSLGQGLEFLIYFQGNSAPDKSGLPSDRFSAERTGGSVSTLTIQRTQQEDSAVYLCASSPGQIIAKNIQYFGAGTRLSVL.

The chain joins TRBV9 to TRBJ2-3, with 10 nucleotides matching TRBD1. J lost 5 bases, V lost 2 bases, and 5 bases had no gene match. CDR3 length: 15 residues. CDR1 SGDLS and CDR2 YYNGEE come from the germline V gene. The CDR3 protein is CASSVQTGGIDTQYF. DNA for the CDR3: TGTGCCAGCAGCGTCCAGACAGGGGGCATAGATACGCAGTATTTT.

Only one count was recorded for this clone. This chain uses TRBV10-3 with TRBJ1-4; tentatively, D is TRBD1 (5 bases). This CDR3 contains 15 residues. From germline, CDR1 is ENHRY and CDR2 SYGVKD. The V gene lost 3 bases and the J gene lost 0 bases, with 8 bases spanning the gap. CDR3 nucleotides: TGTGCCATCAGTGAAATGGGGCCAACTAATGAAAAACTGTTTTTT. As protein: CAISEMGPTNEKLFF.

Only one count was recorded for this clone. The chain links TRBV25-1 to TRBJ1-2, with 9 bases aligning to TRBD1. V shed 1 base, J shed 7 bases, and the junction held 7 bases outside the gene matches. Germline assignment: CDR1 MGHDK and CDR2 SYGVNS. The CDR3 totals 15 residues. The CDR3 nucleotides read TGTGCCAGCAGTGAATTACTAACAGGGGGCAGTGGCTACACCTTC. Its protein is CASSELLTGGSGYTF.

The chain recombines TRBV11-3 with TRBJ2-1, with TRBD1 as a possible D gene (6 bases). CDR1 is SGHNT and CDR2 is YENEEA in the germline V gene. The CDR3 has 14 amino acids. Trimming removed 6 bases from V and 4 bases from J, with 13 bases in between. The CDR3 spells CASSQGQGYNEQFF. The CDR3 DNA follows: TGTGCCAGCAGTCAGGGGCAGGGGTACAATGAGCAGTTCTTC.

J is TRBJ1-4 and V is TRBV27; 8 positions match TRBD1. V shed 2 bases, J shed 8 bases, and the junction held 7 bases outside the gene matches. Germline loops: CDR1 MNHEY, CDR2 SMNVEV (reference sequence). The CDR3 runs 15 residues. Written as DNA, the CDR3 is TGTGCCAGCAGTTTAGCAGGACAGGGAGGGGAAAAACTGTTTTTT. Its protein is CASSLAGQGGEKLFF.